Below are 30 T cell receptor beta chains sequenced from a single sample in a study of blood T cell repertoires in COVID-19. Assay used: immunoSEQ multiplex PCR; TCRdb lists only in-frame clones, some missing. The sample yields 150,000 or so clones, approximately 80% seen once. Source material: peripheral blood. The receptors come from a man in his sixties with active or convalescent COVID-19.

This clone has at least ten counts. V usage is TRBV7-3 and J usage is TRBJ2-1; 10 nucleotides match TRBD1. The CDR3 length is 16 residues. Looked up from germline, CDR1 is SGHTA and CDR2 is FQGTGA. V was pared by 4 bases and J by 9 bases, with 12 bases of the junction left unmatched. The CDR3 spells CASSSDRGLSLGEQFF. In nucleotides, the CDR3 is TGTGCCAGCAGCTCCGACAGGGGGCTATCCCTGGGTGAGCAGTTCTTC.

The CDR3, as DNA: TGTGCCAGCAGCTCCGACAGCAGGTTTGAAGCTTTCTTT. Translated, it gives CASSSDSRFEAFF. The chain combines TRBV5-5 with TRBJ1-1, with D maybe TRBD1 (5 bases). The V end lost 3 bases, the J end lost 7 bases, and 13 bases lay between the germline ends. The CDR3 has 13 amino acids. Looked up from germline, CDR1 is SGHKS and CDR2 is YYEKEE (reference sequence).

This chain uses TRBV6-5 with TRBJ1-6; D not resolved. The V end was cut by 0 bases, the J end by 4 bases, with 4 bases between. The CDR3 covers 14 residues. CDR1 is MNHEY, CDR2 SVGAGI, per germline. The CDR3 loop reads CASSYSRYNSPLHF. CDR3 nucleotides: TGTGCCAGCAGTTACTCGCGGTATAATTCACCCCTCCACTTT.

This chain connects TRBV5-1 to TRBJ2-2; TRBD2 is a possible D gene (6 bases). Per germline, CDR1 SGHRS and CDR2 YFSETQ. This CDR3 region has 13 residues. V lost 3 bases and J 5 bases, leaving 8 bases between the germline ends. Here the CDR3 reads CASSYGGTGELFF. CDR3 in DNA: TGCGCCAGCAGCTATGGGGGGACCGGGGAGCTGTTTTTT.

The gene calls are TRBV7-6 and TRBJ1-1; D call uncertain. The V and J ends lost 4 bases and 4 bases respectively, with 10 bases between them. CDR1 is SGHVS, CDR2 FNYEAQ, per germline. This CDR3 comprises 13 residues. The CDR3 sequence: CASSSTRGTEAFF. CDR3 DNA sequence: TGTGCCAGCAGCTCTACCCGGGGCACTGAAGCTTTCTTT.

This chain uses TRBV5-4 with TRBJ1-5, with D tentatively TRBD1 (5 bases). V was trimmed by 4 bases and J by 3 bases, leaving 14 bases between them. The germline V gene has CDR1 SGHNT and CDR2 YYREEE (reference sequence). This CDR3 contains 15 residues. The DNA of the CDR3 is TGTGCCAGCAGCAGGGGAAACGGCGCCAATCAGCCCCAGCATTTT. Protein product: CASSRGNGANQPQHF.

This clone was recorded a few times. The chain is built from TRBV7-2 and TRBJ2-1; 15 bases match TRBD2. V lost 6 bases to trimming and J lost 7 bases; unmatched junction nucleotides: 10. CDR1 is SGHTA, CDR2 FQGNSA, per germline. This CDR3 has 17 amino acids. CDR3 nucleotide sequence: TGTGCCAGCAGATCGGGACTAGCGGGAGGAAGGAGAAATGAGCAGTTCTTC. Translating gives CASRSGLAGGRRNEQFF.

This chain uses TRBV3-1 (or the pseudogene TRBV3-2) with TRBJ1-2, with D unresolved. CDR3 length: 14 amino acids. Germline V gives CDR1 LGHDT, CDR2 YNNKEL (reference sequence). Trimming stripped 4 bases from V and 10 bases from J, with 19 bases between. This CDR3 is CASSPPGTTISYTF. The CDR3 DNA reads TGTGCCAGCAGCCCCCCCGGCACCACTATATCCTACACCTTC.

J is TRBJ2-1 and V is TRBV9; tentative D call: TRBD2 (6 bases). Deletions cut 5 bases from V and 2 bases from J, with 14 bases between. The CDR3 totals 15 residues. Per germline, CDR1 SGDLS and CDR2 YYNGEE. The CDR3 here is CASSGGKDAYNEQFF. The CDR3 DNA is TGTGCCAGCAGTGGCGGGAAGGATGCCTACAATGAGCAGTTCTTC.

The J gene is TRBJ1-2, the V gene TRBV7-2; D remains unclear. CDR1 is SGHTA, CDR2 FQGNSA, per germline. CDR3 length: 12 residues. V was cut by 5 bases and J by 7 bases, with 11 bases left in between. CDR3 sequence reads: CASSPGEGGYTF. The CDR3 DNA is TGTGCCAGCAGCCCGGGTGAGGGTGGCTACACCTTC.

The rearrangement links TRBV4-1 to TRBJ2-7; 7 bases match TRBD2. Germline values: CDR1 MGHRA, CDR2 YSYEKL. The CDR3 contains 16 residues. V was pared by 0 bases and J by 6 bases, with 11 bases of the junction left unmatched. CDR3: CASSQDQSQGGREQYF. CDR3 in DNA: TGCGCCAGCAGCCAAGATCAGAGTCAGGGAGGGCGCGAGCAGTACTTC.

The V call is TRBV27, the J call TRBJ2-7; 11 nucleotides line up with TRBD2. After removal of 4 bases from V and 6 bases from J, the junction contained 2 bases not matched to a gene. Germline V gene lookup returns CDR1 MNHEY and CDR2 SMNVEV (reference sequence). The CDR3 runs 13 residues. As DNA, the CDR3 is TGTGCCAGCAGTTCCGGGACTAGCGGCGAGCAGTACTTC. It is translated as CASSSGTSGEQYF.

The CDR3 spells CASSLELAGSYEQYF. CDR3 bases: TGTGCCAGCAGCTTAGAACTAGCGGGCTCCTACGAGCAGTACTTC. The chain employs TRBV11-2 and TRBJ2-7; 9 bases match TRBD2. The V gene end was trimmed by 0 bases and the J gene end by 0 bases; junction bases not matched to a gene: 0. The CDR3 runs to 15 residues. Germline V lookup: CDR1 SGHAT, CDR2 FQNNGV.

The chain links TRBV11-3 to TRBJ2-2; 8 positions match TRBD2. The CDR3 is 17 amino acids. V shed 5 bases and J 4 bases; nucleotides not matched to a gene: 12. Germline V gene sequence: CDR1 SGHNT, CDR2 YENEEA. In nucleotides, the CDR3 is TGTGCCAGCAGCCTCGCCCGGGGGGGAGTCAGCACCGGGGAGCTGTTTTTT. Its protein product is CASSLARGGVSTGELFF.

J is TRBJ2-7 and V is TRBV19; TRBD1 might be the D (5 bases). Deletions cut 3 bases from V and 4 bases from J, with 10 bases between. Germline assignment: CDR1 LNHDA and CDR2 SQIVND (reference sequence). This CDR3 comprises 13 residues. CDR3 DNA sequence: TGTGCCAGTAGTATCTCGACAGCTTACGAGCAGTACTTC. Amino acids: CASSISTAYEQYF.

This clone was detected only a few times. The CDR3 loop is CASSLSGTGDLGEQYF. The CDR3 coding sequence is TGTGCCAGCAGCTTGTCCGGGACAGGAGACCTAGGGGAGCAGTACTTC. The rearrangement uses TRBV7-9 and TRBJ2-7; 8 bases agree with TRBD1. The germline CDR1 and CDR2 sequences are SEHNR and FQNEAQ (reference sequence). This CDR3 region has 16 residues. J was trimmed by 7 bases and V by 3 bases; bases with no gene match: 14.

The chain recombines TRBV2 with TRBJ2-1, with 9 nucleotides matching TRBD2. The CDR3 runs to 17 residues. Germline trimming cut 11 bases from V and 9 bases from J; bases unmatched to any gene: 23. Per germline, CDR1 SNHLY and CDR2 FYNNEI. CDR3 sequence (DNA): TGTGCCTCTCTCCTCCGGGGACTAGCAGTTGATGCGGTTGAGCAGTTCTTC. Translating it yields CASLLRGLAVDAVEQFF.

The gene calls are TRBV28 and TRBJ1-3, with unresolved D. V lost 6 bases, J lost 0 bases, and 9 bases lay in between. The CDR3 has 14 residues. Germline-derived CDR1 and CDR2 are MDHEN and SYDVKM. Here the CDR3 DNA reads TGTGCCAGCAGCCCCCTAGTCTCTGGAAACACCATATATTTT. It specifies CASSPLVSGNTIYF. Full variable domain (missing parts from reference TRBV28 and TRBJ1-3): DVKVTQSSRYLVKRTGEKVFLECVQDMDHENMFWYRQDPGLGLRLIYFSYDVKMKEKGDIPEGYSVSREKKERFSLILESASTNQTSMYLCASSPLVSGNTIYFGEGSWLTVV.

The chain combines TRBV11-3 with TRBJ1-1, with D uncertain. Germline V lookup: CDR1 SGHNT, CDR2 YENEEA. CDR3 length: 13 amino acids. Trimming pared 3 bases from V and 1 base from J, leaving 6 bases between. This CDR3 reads CASSFSWNTEAFF. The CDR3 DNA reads TGTGCCAGCAGCTTCAGTTGGAACACTGAAGCTTTCTTT.

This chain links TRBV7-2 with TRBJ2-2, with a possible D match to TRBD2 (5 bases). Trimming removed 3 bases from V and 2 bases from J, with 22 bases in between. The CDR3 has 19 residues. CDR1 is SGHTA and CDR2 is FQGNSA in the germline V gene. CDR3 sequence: CASSFLSGGYARNTGELFF. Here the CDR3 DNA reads TGTGCCAGCAGCTTTCTGTCTGGCGGGTATGCCCGTAACACCGGGGAGCTGTTTTTT.

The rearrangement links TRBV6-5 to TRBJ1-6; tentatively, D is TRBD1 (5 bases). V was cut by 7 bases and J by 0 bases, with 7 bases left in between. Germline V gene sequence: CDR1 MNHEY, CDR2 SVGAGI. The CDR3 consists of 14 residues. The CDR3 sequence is CASNGGSYNSPLHF. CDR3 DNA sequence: TGTGCCAGCAACGGGGGCTCCTATAATTCACCCCTCCACTTT.

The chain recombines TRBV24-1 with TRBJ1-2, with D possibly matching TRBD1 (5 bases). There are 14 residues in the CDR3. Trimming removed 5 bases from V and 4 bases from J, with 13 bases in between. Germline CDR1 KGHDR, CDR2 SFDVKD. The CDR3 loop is CATSAAGRGYGYTF. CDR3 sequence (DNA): TGTGCCACCAGTGCGGCAGGGAGGGGCTATGGCTACACCTTC.

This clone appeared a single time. CDR3: CAPPSSNMGTDTQYF. The CDR3 coding sequence is TGTGCCCCCCCCTCTAGCAACATGGGCACAGATACGCAGTATTTT. This chain connects TRBV24-1 to TRBJ2-3, with D possibly matching TRBD2 (5 bases). Looked up from germline, CDR1 is KGHDR and CDR2 is SFDVKD. Between the trimmed V and J ends, which lost 12 bases and 1 base, there was a span of 19 bases. The length of the CDR3 is 15 residues.

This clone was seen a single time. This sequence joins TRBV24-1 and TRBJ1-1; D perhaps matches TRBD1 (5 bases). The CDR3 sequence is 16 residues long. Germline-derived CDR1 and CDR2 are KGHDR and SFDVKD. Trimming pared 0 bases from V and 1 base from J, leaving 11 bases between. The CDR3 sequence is CATSDLLGGWNTEAFF. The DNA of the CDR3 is TGTGCCACCAGTGATTTGCTGGGGGGGTGGAACACTGAAGCTTTCTTT.

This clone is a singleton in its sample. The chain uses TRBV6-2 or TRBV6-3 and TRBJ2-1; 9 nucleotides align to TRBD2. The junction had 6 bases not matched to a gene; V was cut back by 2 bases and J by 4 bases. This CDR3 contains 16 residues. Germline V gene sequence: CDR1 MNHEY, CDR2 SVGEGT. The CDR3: CASSYLLAGDYNEQFF. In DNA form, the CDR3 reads TGTGCCAGCAGTTACCTACTAGCGGGTGATTACAATGAGCAGTTCTTC.

DNA for the CDR3: TGTGCCAGCAGCCTCAGAGGGGGTGAGCAGTTCTTC. Amino acid sequence: CASSLRGGEQFF. V and J are TRBV27 and TRBJ2-1, with D possibly being TRBD1 (6 bases). Germline V gives CDR1 MNHEY, CDR2 SMNVEV (reference sequence). Deletions cut 6 bases from V and 9 bases from J, with 12 bases between. This CDR3 is 12 amino acids long.

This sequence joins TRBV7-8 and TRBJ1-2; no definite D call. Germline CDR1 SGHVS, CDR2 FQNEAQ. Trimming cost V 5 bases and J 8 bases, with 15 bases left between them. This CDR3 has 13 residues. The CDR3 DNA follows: TGTGCCAGCAGCCCAAGGGCGGGAGGGGGCTACACCTTC. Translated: CASSPRAGGGYTF.

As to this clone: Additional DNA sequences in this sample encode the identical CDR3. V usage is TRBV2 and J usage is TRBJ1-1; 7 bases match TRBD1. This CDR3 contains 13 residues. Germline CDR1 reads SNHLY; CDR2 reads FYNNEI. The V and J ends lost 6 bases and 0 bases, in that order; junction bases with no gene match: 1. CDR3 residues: CASRGQLNTEAFF. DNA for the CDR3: TGTGCCAGCAGGGGACAGTTGAACACTGAAGCTTTCTTT.

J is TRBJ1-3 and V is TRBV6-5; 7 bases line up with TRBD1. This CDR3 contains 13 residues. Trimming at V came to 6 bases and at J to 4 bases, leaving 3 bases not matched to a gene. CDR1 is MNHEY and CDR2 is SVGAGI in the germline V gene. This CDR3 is CASSLQGGNTIYF. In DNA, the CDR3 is TGTGCCAGCAGCCTACAGGGGGGAAACACCATATATTTT.

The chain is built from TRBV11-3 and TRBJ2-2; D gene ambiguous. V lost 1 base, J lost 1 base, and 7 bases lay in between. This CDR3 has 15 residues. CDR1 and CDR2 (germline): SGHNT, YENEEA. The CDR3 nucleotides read TGTGCCAGCAGCTTAGGGGCAGGGAACACCGGGGAGCTGTTTTTT. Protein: CASSLGAGNTGELFF.